This T cell receptor (beta chain) emerged from a study of graft-versus-host responses after intestinal transplantation. Broader study findings: The marrow of recipients harbored GvH clones, and ileum or blood showed some of them first.

Concerning this clone itself: Its specificity is not known.

Measured with immunoSEQ multiplex PCR; TCRdb has only the in-frame clones, and not every one. The sample has approximately 99,000 clones, roughly 92% seen once. Per germline, CDR1 SNHLY and CDR2 FYNNEI. The CDR3 totals 19 residues. V shed 2 bases, J shed 5 bases, and the junction held 17 bases outside the gene matches. The V and J genes are TRBV2 and TRBJ1-5; 8 bases fit TRBD1. The source is a human donor who was the organ donor for an intestinal transplant. Specimen: unstimulated CD8+ T cells sorted from spleen or lymph node cells, collected before transplant. The CDR3 spells CASSESRTGQGWGYQPQHF. The CDR3 DNA follows: TGTGCCAGCAGTGAATCTAGGACAGGGCAAGGTTGGGGCTATCAGCCCCAGCATTTT.